These 4 T cell receptor beta chains share one sample of origin, sequenced in a study of T cell responses to AZD1222 COVID-19 vaccine (dated by TCRdb to about 2021). Libraries were constructed by the immunoSEQ multiplex PCR assay. TCRdb re-hosts the immuneACCESS table, in-frame sequences only. Its copies lack some clones; in the studies checked, an unresolved V gene accounts for under half of them, and the cause for the rest is not known. This sample gives 130,000 to 150,000 clones in total; roughly 94% of them show up just once. 1.5% to 2% of the sample is taken by the ten largest. This specimen's time point label, per the study, means: baseline before first vaccination. The sample was peripheral blood, taken on day 0 of AZD1222 vaccination. Receptor source: an adult in good health.

The chain combines TRBV6-5 with TRBJ2-1, with D tentatively TRBD1 or TRBD2 (5 bases each). The germline CDR1 and CDR2 sequences are MNHEY and SVGAGI. The CDR3 length is 14 residues. The V and J ends lost 11 bases and 4 bases respectively, with 18 bases between them. The CDR3, as DNA: TGTGCCGCAGTCCCGCCGGGACCGTACAATGAGCAGTTCTTC. Amino acid sequence: CAAVPPGPYNEQFF.

This clone has a single count. V and J are TRBV19 and TRBJ2-3, with TRBD1 matching 9 bases. Trimming at V came to 3 bases and at J to 4 bases, leaving 11 bases not matched to a gene. The CDR3 is 17 amino acids. Per germline, CDR1 LNHDA and CDR2 SQIVND (reference sequence). CDR3 protein: CASSISSGTGSADTQYF. The CDR3 DNA reads as TGTGCCAGTAGTATTTCCTCCGGGACAGGGAGCGCAGATACGCAGTATTTT.

V and J are TRBV5-1 and TRBJ2-1; 7 nucleotides line up with TRBD1. J was trimmed by 3 bases and V by 0 bases; bases with no gene match: 3. This CDR3 is 15 amino acids long. CDR1 is SGHRS and CDR2 is YFSETQ in the germline V gene. CDR3 DNA sequence: TGCGCCAGCAGCTTGGGGACAGGCCACTACAATGAGCAGTTCTTC. This sequence encodes CASSLGTGHYNEQFF.

The CDR3 reads CASSPEGGSANYGYTF. The DNA for the CDR3 is TGCGCCAGCAGCCCAGAAGGAGGGTCTGCTAACTATGGCTACACCTTC. The chain couples TRBV5-1 to TRBJ1-2, with no clear D. Germline V gene lookup returns CDR1 SGHRS and CDR2 YFSETQ. The length of the CDR3 is 16 residues. V was shortened by 4 bases and J by 0 bases, with 16 bases between the two germline ends.